This TCR beta chain was sequenced during a study of control samples from healthy donors and cancer patients. This table comes from immunoSEQ multiplex PCR, and its TCRdb copy is limited to in-frame clones, with some not included. In the table there are fewer than 200,000 clones, 80% to 95% of which are singletons. Germline CDR1 and CDR2: MNHEY and SVGEGT. The CDR3 totals 11 residues. V was clipped by 2 bases and J by 13 bases, with 11 bases between them. Material for sequencing was blood. This clonotype was sampled from a woman aged 60-75 years in good health. The V and J genes are TRBV6-2 or TRBV6-3 and TRBJ2-5; D is possibly TRBD2 (6 bases). The CDR3 DNA is TGTGCCAGCAGTTACCGGGACTCCTTGTACTTC. Protein product: CASSYRDSLYF.